This TCR beta chain comes out of a study of radiation and T cells in renal cell carcinoma. V was trimmed by 1 base and J by 0 bases, leaving 13 bases between them. The CDR3 is 16 amino acids. Germline CDR1 and CDR2: KGHSH and LQKENI. Sequencing was performed with immunoSEQ multiplex PCR; in TCRdb, only in-frame clones are kept and a portion is missing. The repertoire holds 150,000 or so clones, with around nine tenths as singletons. Points from the study as a whole: No pretreatment tumor biopsies were available for baseline clonotypes.

As to this clone: What it recognizes is unknown.

The time point was: baseline pretreatment blood. Stated treatment: 15 Gy SBRT to primary tumor, nephrectomy 4 weeks later. Serial blood draws occurred at baseline and 2 and 4 weeks post-SBRT. Clear cell pathology was present in this patient's renal cell carcinoma. J is TRBJ2-7 and V is TRBV18; possible D gene TRBD2, 5 bases. This specimen was blood, taken from a patient whose treatment included radiotherapy and nephrectomy. This TCR came from a woman between 45 and 60 years old with renal cell carcinoma. In DNA form, the CDR3 reads TGTGCCAGCTCACCACTGGTTACGGGGAGCTCCTACGAGCAGTACTTC. Its translation: CASSPLVTGSSYEQYF. The variable domain in full, completed from reference TRBV18 and TRBJ2-7, reads NAGVMQNPRHLVRRRGQEARLRCSPMKGHSHVYWYRQLPEEGLKFMVYLQKENIIDESGMPKERFSAEFPKEGPSILRIQQVVRGDSAAYFCASSPLVTGSSYEQYFGPGTRLTVT.